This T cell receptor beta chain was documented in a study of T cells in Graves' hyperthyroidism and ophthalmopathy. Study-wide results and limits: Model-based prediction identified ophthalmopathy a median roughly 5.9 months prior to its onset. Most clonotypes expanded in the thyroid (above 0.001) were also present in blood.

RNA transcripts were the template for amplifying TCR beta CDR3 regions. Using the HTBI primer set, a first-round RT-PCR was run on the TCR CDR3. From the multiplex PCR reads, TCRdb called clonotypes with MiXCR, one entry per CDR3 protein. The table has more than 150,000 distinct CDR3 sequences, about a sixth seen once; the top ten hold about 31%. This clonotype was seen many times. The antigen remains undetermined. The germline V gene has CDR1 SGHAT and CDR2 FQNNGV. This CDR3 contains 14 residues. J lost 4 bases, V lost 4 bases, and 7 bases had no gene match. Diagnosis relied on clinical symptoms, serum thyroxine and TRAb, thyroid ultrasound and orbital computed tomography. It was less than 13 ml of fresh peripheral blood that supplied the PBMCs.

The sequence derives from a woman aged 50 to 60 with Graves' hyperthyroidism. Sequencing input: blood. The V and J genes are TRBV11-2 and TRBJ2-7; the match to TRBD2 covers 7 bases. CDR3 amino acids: CASSWGGGTYEQYF. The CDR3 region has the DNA TGTGCCAGCAGCTGGGGGGGGGGTACGTACGAGCAGTACTTC.